The 7 T cell receptor beta chains below come from one sample, sequenced in a study of cytomegalovirus exposure and HLA in healthy donors. Researchers ran the PCR with 60 Vbeta and 13 Jbeta primers. Here immunoSEQ multiplex PCR was the method, and the copy in TCRdb shows in-frame clones only, minus some. The table lists around 160,000 clones, over 70% of them singletons. Sequencing was carried out using PBMCs. Receptor source: a middle-aged woman in good health and CMV-seropositive.

This clone was picked up a small number of times. This chain links TRBV4-1 with TRBJ2-7; no clear D. Germline V lookup: CDR1 MGHRA, CDR2 YSYEKL. The ends were cut back, 0 bases at V and 7 bases at J, with 13 bases in the middle. The CDR3 covers 14 residues. The CDR3 bases are TGCGCCAGCAGCCAAGATGGAGTAACTGGGGAGCAGTACTTC. It is translated as CASSQDGVTGEQYF.

V usage is TRBV5-4 and J usage is TRBJ1-2; 10 nucleotides align to TRBD1. Germline values: CDR1 SGHNT, CDR2 YYREEE (reference sequence). CDR3 length: 15 amino acids. V shed 2 bases and J 2 bases; nucleotides not matched to a gene: 3. As DNA, the CDR3 is TGTGCCAGCAGCTTTGAGGGACAGGGGAACTATGGCTACACCTTC. It encodes CASSFEGQGNYGYTF.

The chain recombines TRBV6-6 with TRBJ2-1, with D unresolved. CDR1 is MNHNY and CDR2 is SVGAGI in the germline V gene (reference sequence). V was shortened by 6 bases and J by 10 bases, with 13 bases between the two germline ends. The CDR3 covers 12 residues. The CDR3 DNA reads as TGTGCCAGCAGCAGAGACAACCAGGAGCAGTTCTTC. It yields the protein CASSRDNQEQFF.

The chain joins TRBV19 to TRBJ2-1; D is possibly TRBD1 (6 bases). Germline V gene lookup returns CDR1 LNHDA and CDR2 SQIVND (reference sequence). Trimming took 6 bases from V and 15 from J, leaving 21 bases between them. The CDR3 covers 13 residues. The CDR3 DNA reads as TGTGCCAGTAGCACCCTTGGGCAGGGGAAACCGTTCTTC. Translating it yields CASSTLGQGKPFF. The full variable domain, its missing parts supplied by reference TRBV19 and TRBJ2-1, is DGGITQSPKYLFRKEGQNVTLSCEQNLNHDAMYWYRQDPGQGLRLIYYSQIVNDFQKGDIAEGYSVSREKKESFPLTVTSAQKNPTAFYLCASSTLGQGKPFFGPGTRLTVL.

The rearrangement joins TRBV10-1 to TRBJ2-7; no clear D gene. Germline lookup yields CDR1 WNHNN and CDR2 SYGVQD (reference sequence). The CDR3 is 14 residues long. V was trimmed by 6 bases and J by 0 bases, leaving 12 bases between them. The CDR3 loop reads CASSRMRSSYEQYF. In DNA, the CDR3 is TGCGCCAGCAGCAGGATGAGAAGCTCCTACGAGCAGTACTTC.

The chain is built from TRBV5-1 and TRBJ2-3; TRBD1 agrees at 9 bases. The V gene end was trimmed by 4 bases and the J gene end by 1 base; junction bases not matched to a gene: 4. The CDR3 runs 15 residues. Germline assignment: CDR1 SGHRS and CDR2 YFSETQ. The CDR3 DNA follows: TGCGCCAGCAGCCCACAGGGGGCAGGCACAGATACGCAGTATTTT. Translation: CASSPQGAGTDTQYF.

The CDR3 here is CASSQGDLRGAREQYF. CDR3 in DNA: TGTGCCAGCAGCCAAGGAGATCTTCGGGGGGCCAGGGAGCAGTACTTC. The J gene is TRBJ2-7, the V gene TRBV14; maybe TRBD2 (7 bases). The V and J ends lost 1 base and 7 bases respectively, with 20 bases between them. Germline V CDR1 and CDR2: SGHDN, FVKESK. CDR3 length: 16 residues.